This TCR beta chain was identified during a study of blood T cell repertoires in COVID-19 (dated by TCRdb to the early 2020s). At the level of the whole study: The collaborator samples originated in the United States, Italy and Spain and spanned the acute and convalescent phases of COVID-19. The prospective study material was composed of cDNA or gDNA derived from T cells, B-cell-depleted T cells, or PBMCs. Deeply sampled blood TCRbeta repertoires from subjects exposed to, actively infected with, or recovered from COVID-19 were included in the dataset. The repertoires were released in a freely available public database intended as a resource for research on the immune response to SARS-CoV-2. The samples were drawn from the first 160 participants of the ongoing ImmuneRACE study and from under 1,500 subjects provided by 6 global collaborators. The sample metadata nearly always contained a de-identified subject ID, COVID-19 status, age in years and sex. Where HLA class I and class II types were available, the types were taken from metadata supplied by the sample provider, not from assay-based typing.

Results the study describes overall, beyond this receptor: Clinical and demographic metadata were provided uncurated, with the amount varying by source and participant.

CDR1 and CDR2 were assigned from the germline V gene (reference sequence) as DFQATT and SNEGSKA. Trimming costs V 3 bases and J 4 bases, and their ends lie 19 bases apart. The CDR3 measures 15 amino acids from cysteine to phenylalanine. Just the 45-base CDR3 DNA is kept, in frame starting at base 1. Enrolling through a virtual design, the prospective study's participants ranged in age from about 18 to 100 years and lived across 24 United States geographic areas. In the prospective study, participants were assigned to cohorts based on the clinical history participants reported in a screening survey and a study questionnaire. For ImmuneRACE Cohort 3, a participant was defined as recovered based on two consecutive negative NP/OP PCR tests, clearance by a healthcare professional, or resolution of symptoms. Mobile phlebotomists in the prospective study collected whole blood, serum and a nasopharyngeal or oropharyngeal swab from every participant. Over a roughly 2-month period, participants in the prospective study had the option of providing additional blood draws and questionnaires. Prospective study blood samples were shipped either frozen or at room temperature before DNA extraction.

Details on this clone: Its recognized antigen is unknown. The record has no base qualities; no much larger clone is one base away.

TCRbeta CDR3 regions were amplified from genomic DNA using the immunoSEQ Assay, a bias-controlled multiplex PCR. In the paper's pipeline: The number of nucleated cells in each sample was estimated from the amplification of reference gene primers within the assay. To quantify the absolute abundance of each unique TCRbeta CDR3 rearrangement, sequence reads were collapsed and filtered. Productive Simpson clonality was computed per sample as the square root of Simpson's diversity index over productive rearrangements. As stored in TCRdb, this immuneACCESS dataset retains in-frame rearrangements with V and J assigned. A fraction of the clones does not appear; measured against another copy, unresolved V genes explain less than half of the discrepancy, and the remainder lacks a known reason. V and J calls and clone size are those listed in that table; D and trimming were worked out from the DNA. The sample table lists about 410,000 clones, over 85% of them with a count of one. The ten largest clonotypes hold less than 2% of the sample.

What was sequenced was PBMCs or T cells enriched from blood (not recorded which). This TCR derives from a woman between 25 and 40 years old who had recovered from COVID-19. The rearranged segments are TRBV20-1 and TRBJ2-7; the D gene is possibly TRBD2, with 5 bases matching. The nucleotide sequence reads TGCAGTGCTAGTTTGGCTAGCACATCCACTTACGAGCAGTACTTC. This sequence encodes CSASLASTSTYEQYF.